Each of the 23 T cell receptor beta chains below was sequenced from the same sample in a study of blood T cell repertoires in COVID-19. TCRdb's copy holds only in-frame clones and misses some; the assay was immunoSEQ multiplex PCR. The sample contains approximately 140,000 clones, over 75% of which appear only once. Sequencing was done on a sample of peripheral blood. The origin of the receptors is a man between 65 and 85 years old with active COVID-19.

This chain connects TRBV7-9 to TRBJ1-3, with 11 bases identical to TRBD1. The germline CDR1 and CDR2 sequences are SEHNR and FQNEAQ (reference sequence). After removal of 5 bases from V and 9 bases from J, the junction contained 3 bases not matched to a gene. This CDR3 is 13 amino acids long. In DNA form, the CDR3 reads TGTGCCAGCAGCGATGGACAGGGGGCCACCATATATTTT. This translates into CASSDGQGATIYF.

V is TRBV20-1 and J is TRBJ2-2, with D maybe TRBD2 (5 bases). The CDR3 spans 14 residues. Germline CDR1 reads DFQATT; CDR2 reads SNEGSKA (reference sequence). V was shortened by 3 bases and J by 3 bases, with 11 bases between the two germline ends. Here the CDR3 DNA reads TGCAGTGCTAGTGGTAGCGCCCACACCGGGGAGCTGTTTTTT. Translated: CSASGSAHTGELFF.

V usage is TRBV6-5 and J usage is TRBJ1-4, with D possibly matching TRBD1 (6 bases). Per the germline V gene, CDR1 is MNHEY and CDR2 is SVGAGI. The CDR3 loop spans 15 amino acids. Trimming left V 0 bases short and J 4 bases short, with 9 bases between. CDR3: CASSYSNRDNEKLFF. The DNA of the CDR3 is TGTGCCAGCAGTTACTCGAACAGGGATAATGAAAAACTGTTTTTT.

The genes are TRBV7-9 and TRBJ2-7, with D hard to call. CDR1 and CDR2 (germline): SEHNR, FQNEAQ (reference sequence). The V end was cut by 1 base, the J end by 3 bases, with 10 bases between. CDR3 size: 14 residues. The DNA for the CDR3 is TGTGCCAGCAGCTTAGGAGCCAAATTCTACGAGCAGTACTTC. Protein: CASSLGAKFYEQYF. The complete variable domain, with remaining parts taken from reference TRBV7-9 and TRBJ2-7, reads DTGVSQNPRHKITKRGQNVTFRCDPISEHNRLYWYRQTLGQGPEFLTYFQNEAQLEKSRLLSDRFSAERPKGSFSTLEIQRTEQGDSAMYLCASSLGAKFYEQYFGPGTRLTVT.

This clone showed up just once. The V and J genes are TRBV5-1 and TRBJ2-7, with a weak D call TRBD1 (5 bases). CDR1 is SGHRS, CDR2 YFSETQ, per germline. The length of the CDR3 is 15 residues. Trimming pared 0 bases from V and 4 bases from J, leaving 14 bases between. CDR3 region: CASSLGQGSAYEQYF. The CDR3 coding sequence is TGCGCCAGCAGCTTGGGTCAGGGTTCCGCTTACGAGCAGTACTTC. The complete variable domain, with remaining parts taken from reference TRBV5-1 and TRBJ2-7, reads KAGVTQTPRYLIKTRGQQVTLSCSPISGHRSVSWYQQTPGQGLQFLFEYFSETQRNKGNFPGRFSGRQFSNSRSEMNVSTLELGDSALYLCASSLGQGSAYEQYFGPGTRLTVT.

J is TRBJ2-7 and V is TRBV28; D gene uncertain. Trimming removed 8 bases from V and 5 bases from J, with 16 bases in between. The CDR3 extends over 13 amino acids. CDR1 is MDHEN and CDR2 is SYDVKM in the germline V gene. CDR3 amino acids: CASGAVNPNEQYF. Written as DNA, the CDR3 is TGTGCCAGCGGAGCTGTCAACCCCAACGAGCAGTACTTC.

The chain couples TRBV9 to TRBJ1-3; 7 bases fit TRBD1. This CDR3 has 13 amino acids. Per germline, CDR1 SGDLS and CDR2 YYNGEE. V lost 4 bases and J lost 4; bases outside the gene matches: 2. The CDR3: CASSRGQGNTIYF. The CDR3 DNA follows: TGTGCCAGCAGCAGGGGGCAAGGAAACACCATATATTTT. Variable domain in full (rest from reference TRBV9 and TRBJ1-3): DSGVTQTPKHLITATGQRVTLRCSPRSGDLSVYWYQQSLDQGLQFLIQYYNGEERAKGNILERFSAQQFPDLHSELNLSSLELGDSALYFCASSRGQGNTIYFGEGSWLTVV.

The genes are TRBV14 and TRBJ2-7; 7 nucleotides match TRBD1. The CDR3 is made up of 13 amino acids. In germline, CDR1 is SGHDN, CDR2 FVKESK. The trim removed 3 bases at V and 4 bases at J, leaving 3 bases unmatched. Here the CDR3 DNA reads TGTGCCAGCAGCCAGGGGACAGTTTACGAGCAGTACTTC. The encoded protein is CASSQGTVYEQYF.

J is TRBJ2-1 and V is TRBV19; 10 bases fit TRBD2. The CDR3 is made up of 15 amino acids. With V trimmed by 1 base and J by 8 bases, 5 bases remained unmatched. Germline CDR1 LNHDA, CDR2 SQIVND (reference sequence). CDR3 residues: CASSIAAGGGDEQFF. The CDR3, as DNA: TGTGCCAGTAGTATAGCAGCGGGAGGGGGCGATGAGCAGTTCTTC.

This sequence joins TRBV5-1 and TRBJ2-1; 12 bases align to TRBD2. CDR1 and CDR2 (germline): SGHRS, YFSETQ. The CDR3 is 16 residues long. V gave up 2 bases and J gave up 6 bases; unmatched junction bases: 6. The DNA for the CDR3 is TGCGCCAGCAGCTTAGTACCGGGACTAGCGGGCAATGAGCAGTTCTTC. It encodes CASSLVPGLAGNEQFF.

V and J are TRBV11-2 and TRBJ1-2; D ambiguous. Deletions cut 5 bases from V and 4 bases from J, with 14 bases between. Germline assignment: CDR1 SGHAT and CDR2 FQNNGV. The CDR3 sequence is 14 residues long. Here the CDR3 reads CASSPRGDGYGYTF. Written as DNA, the CDR3 is TGTGCCAGCAGCCCGCGGGGAGATGGCTATGGCTACACCTTC.

The J gene is TRBJ2-6, the V gene TRBV28; D unresolved. Trimming shortened V by 6 bases and J by 2 bases, and 5 bases separated the two germline ends. From germline, CDR1 is MDHEN and CDR2 SYDVKM. This CDR3 contains 13 residues. CDR3 nucleotides: TGTGCCAGCAGGCGTCCTGGGGCCAACGTCCTGACTTTC. Amino acids: CASRRPGANVLTF.

There are a few counts of this clone. This chain joins TRBV12-3 or TRBV12-4 and TRBJ2-2; possible D gene TRBD2, 6 bases. Between the trimmed V and J ends, which lost 10 bases and 6 bases, there was a span of 15 bases. CDR3 size: 13 residues. This chain's CDR3 is CATTERRAGELFF. DNA of the CDR3: TGTGCCACTACGGAGAGGAGGGCCGGGGAGCTGTTTTTT.

This sequence joins TRBV12-1 and TRBJ1-3; TRBD1 reflects the table's D call only, with no check against the DNA. TRBV12-1 is noted as a pseudogene. The CDR3 is 14 residues long. CDR3 in amino acids: CAITGGSTGNTIYF. DNA for the CDR3: TGTGCCATCACAGGGGGCAGTACTGGAAACACCATATATTTT.

Remarks on this clone: A much larger clone is a single base away; this may be a read error. This rearrangement joins TRBV6-5 to TRBJ2-7; 12 nucleotides match TRBD2. The CDR3 is 14 residues long. Germline values: CDR1 MNHEY, CDR2 SVGAGI. J lost 2 bases, V lost 6 bases, and 2 bases had no gene match. The CDR3 sequence is CASRGLAGPYEQYF. DNA of the CDR3: TGTGCCAGCAGGGGACTAGCGGGTCCCTACGAGCAGTACTTC.

This clone was recorded only once. Because the CDR3 is missing its conserved closing phenylalanine or tryptophan, this is likely a read error. CDR3 residues: CASSREAGGTYGYTL. The CDR3 nucleotides are TGTGCCAGCAGCCGGGAGGCAGGGGGTACCTATGGCTACACCCTC. This chain uses TRBV7-8 with TRBJ1-2; 7 nucleotides line up with TRBD1. Germline CDR1 is SGHVS and CDR2 is FQNEAQ. The length of the CDR3 is 15 residues. The junction had 10 bases not matched to a gene; V was cut back by 5 bases and J by 4 bases.

This chain joins TRBV11-3 and TRBJ2-1, with D tentatively TRBD2 (6 bases). The V and J ends lost 8 bases and 6 bases respectively, with 11 bases between them. In germline, CDR1 is SGHNT, CDR2 YENEEA. The CDR3 runs 12 residues. The CDR3 nucleotides are TGTGCCAGCGGAGGGAGGAGCAATGAGCAGTTCTTC. Protein: CASGGRSNEQFF.

This clone turned up a few times. J is TRBJ2-2 and V is TRBV4-1; 10 positions match TRBD1. Trimming at V came to 7 bases and at J to 6 bases, leaving 11 bases not matched to a gene. The length of the CDR3 is 16 residues. Germline V gene lookup returns CDR1 MGHRA and CDR2 YSYEKL. For the CDR3, the DNA is TGCGCCAGCACCCCGTCGGGGACAGGGGACCCCGGGGAGCTGTTTTTT. It is translated as CASTPSGTGDPGELFF.

J is TRBJ2-3 and V is TRBV13; a weak D match, TRBD2 (6 bases). Trimming took 0 bases from V and 4 from J, leaving 8 bases between them. The germline CDR1 and CDR2 sequences are PRHDT and FYEKMQ (reference sequence). The length of the CDR3 is 14 residues. The CDR3: CASSLGRGSDTQYF. Here the CDR3 DNA reads TGTGCCAGCAGCTTAGGCCGGGGGTCAGATACGCAGTATTTT. Complete variable domain (other parts from reference TRBV13 and TRBJ2-3): AAGVIQSPRHLIKEKRETATLKCYPIPRHDTVYWYQQGPGQDPQFLISFYEKMQSDKGSIPDRFSAQQFSDYHSELNMSSLELGDSALYFCASSLGRGSDTQYFGPGTRLTVL.

The chain links TRBV18 to TRBJ1-5; no clear D. CDR3 length: 17 amino acids. The V and J ends lost 6 bases and 1 base respectively, with 19 bases between them. Germline V CDR1 and CDR2: KGHSH, LQKENI. Here the CDR3 reads CASSSFGSWESNQPQHF. CDR3 nucleotide sequence: TGTGCCAGCTCCTCTTTCGGCTCATGGGAGAGCAATCAGCCCCAGCATTTT.

A few counts support this clone. The CDR3 DNA follows: TGTGCCAGCCAAGGACAGTATAGCAATCAGCCCCAGCATTTT. It is translated as CASQGQYSNQPQHF. V gene TRBV6-5 combines with J gene TRBJ1-5; perhaps TRBD1 as D (6 bases). Germline V gives CDR1 MNHEY, CDR2 SVGAGI. V was cut by 8 bases and J by 0 bases, with 11 bases left in between. This CDR3 region has 14 residues.

V usage is TRBV7-2 and J usage is TRBJ2-1; no clear D gene. The CDR3 has 13 residues. Deletions cut 0 bases from V and 6 bases from J, with 6 bases between. The V gene's germline CDR1 is SGHTA and CDR2 FQGNSA. Here the CDR3 reads CASSLALTNEQFF. The CDR3 region has the DNA TGTGCCAGCAGCTTAGCCCTAACCAATGAGCAGTTCTTC.

The chain combines TRBV4-2 with TRBJ2-7; no definite D call. Germline lookup yields CDR1 LGHNA and CDR2 YNFKEQ. The CDR3 covers 13 residues. V was pared by 1 base and J by 3 bases, with 7 bases between. CDR3 amino acids: CASSQGVSYEQYF. CDR3 nucleotide sequence: TGTGCCAGCAGCCAAGGAGTGAGCTACGAGCAGTACTTC.